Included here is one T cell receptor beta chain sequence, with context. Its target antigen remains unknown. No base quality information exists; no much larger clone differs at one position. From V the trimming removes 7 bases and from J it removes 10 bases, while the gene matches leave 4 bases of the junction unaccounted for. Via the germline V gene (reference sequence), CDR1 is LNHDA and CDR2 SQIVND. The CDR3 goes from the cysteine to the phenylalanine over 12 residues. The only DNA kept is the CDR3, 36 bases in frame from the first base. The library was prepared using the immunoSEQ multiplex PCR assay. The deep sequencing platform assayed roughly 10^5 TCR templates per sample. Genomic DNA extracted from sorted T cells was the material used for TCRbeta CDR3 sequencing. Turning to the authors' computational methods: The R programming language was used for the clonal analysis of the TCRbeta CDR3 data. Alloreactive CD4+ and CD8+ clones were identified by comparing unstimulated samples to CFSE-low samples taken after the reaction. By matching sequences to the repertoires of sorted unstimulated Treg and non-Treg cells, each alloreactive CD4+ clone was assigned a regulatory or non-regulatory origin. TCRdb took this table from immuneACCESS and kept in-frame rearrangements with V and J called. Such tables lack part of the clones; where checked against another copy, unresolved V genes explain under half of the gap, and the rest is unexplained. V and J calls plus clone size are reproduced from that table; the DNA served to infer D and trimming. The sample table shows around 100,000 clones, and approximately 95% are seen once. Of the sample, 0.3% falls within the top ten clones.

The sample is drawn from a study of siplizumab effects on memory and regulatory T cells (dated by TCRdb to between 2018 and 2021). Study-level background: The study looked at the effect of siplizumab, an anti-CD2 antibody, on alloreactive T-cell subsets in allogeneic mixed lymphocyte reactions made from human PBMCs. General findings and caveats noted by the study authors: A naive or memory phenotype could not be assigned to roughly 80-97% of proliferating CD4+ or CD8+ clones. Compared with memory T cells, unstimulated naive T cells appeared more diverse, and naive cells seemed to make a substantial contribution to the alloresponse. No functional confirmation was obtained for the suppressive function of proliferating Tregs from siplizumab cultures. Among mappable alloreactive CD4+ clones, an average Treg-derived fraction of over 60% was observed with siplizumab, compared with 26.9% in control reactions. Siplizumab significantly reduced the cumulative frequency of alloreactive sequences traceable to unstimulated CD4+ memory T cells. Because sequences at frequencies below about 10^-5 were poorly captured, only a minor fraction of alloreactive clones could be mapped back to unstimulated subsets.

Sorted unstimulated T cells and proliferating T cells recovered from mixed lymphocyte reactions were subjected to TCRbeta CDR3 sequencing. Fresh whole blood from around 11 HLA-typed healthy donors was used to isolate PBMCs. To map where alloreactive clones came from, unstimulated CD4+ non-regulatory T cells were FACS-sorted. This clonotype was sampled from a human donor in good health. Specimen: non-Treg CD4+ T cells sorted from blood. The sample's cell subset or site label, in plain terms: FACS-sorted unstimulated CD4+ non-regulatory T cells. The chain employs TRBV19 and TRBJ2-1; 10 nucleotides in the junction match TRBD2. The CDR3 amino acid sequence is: CASNGLAVEQFF. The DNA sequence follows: TGTGCCAGTAATGGACTAGCGGTGGAGCAGTTCTTC. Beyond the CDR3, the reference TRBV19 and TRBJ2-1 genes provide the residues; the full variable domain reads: DGGITQSPKYLFRKEGQNVTLSCEQNLNHDAMYWYRQDPGQGLRLIYYSQIVNDFQKGDIAEGYSVSREKKESFPLTVTSAQKNPTAFYLCASNGLAVEQFFGPGTRLTVL.